The source of this T cell receptor beta chain is a study of Ad26.COV2.S vaccination and SARS-CoV-2 variants. Study background: Participant was drawn from the COV1001 Ad26.COV2.S trial arm.

Treatment of the sample: over 15 received Ad26.COV2.S at low or high dose, single or two shots; about 5 received placebo; per-sample allocation not given. Collection of samples fell on day 63 after the first vaccine or placebo injection. The germline gives CDR1 LGHDT, CDR2 YNNKEL (reference sequence). V was pared by 4 bases and J by 1 base, with 5 bases of the junction left unmatched. The CDR3 has 15 amino acids. Clones were sequenced by immunoSEQ multiplex PCR, and TCRdb holds only the in-frame ones, with some missing. The sample lists about 220,000 clones, 70% to 90% seen once, with roughly a tenth in the top ten.

This sequence joins TRBV3-1 (or the pseudogene TRBV3-2) and TRBJ1-1, with 8 bases matching TRBD1. Sequenced material: peripheral blood, taken in a trial of Ad26.COV2.S vaccine versus placebo. The sequence was obtained from a person aged 18-65 years who received the Ad26.COV2.S COVID-19 vaccine or a placebo. CDR3 nucleotide sequence: TGTGCCAGCAGCCCTACCGGACAGGGGAACACTGAAGCTTTCTTT. Translation gives CASSPTGQGNTEAFF.